The 18 T cell receptor beta chains below were found in one sample sequenced in a study of blood T cell repertoires in COVID-19. TCRdb's copy holds only in-frame clones and misses some; the assay was immunoSEQ multiplex PCR. The table has fewer than 250,000 clones, approximately 82% seen once. The sequencing sample was made of peripheral blood. Source of these receptors: a middle-aged woman with acute or convalescent COVID-19.

The chain uses TRBV5-1 and TRBJ2-3, with 8 bases identical to TRBD2. This CDR3 contains 16 residues. After removal of 2 bases from V and 1 base from J, the junction contained 6 bases not matched to a gene. Germline CDR1 reads SGHRS; CDR2 reads YFSETQ. CDR3 DNA: TGCGCCAGCAGCTTTCGAAGCGGGGGACGCACAGATACGCAGTATTTT. Translating it yields CASSFRSGGRTDTQYF.

This chain links TRBV10-3 with TRBJ2-3, with 7 bases lining up with TRBD2. V shed 10 bases, J shed 1 base, and the junction held 14 bases outside the gene matches. This CDR3 has 16 residues. The germline CDR1 and CDR2 sequences are ENHRY and SYGVKD. The CDR3 is CATRESGGGGTDTQYF. The CDR3 region has the DNA TGTGCCACCAGGGAGTCGGGAGGCGGGGGCACAGATACGCAGTATTTT.

The V gene is TRBV5-6, the J gene TRBJ2-3, with D unclear. CDR3 size: 12 residues. Trimming left V 0 bases short and J 5 bases short, with 4 bases between. Germline CDR1 is SGHDT and CDR2 is YYEEEE. The CDR3 DNA follows: TGTGCCAGCAGCTTGGATAGAGATACGCAGTATTTT. This translates into CASSLDRDTQYF.

A few counts support this clone. This chain joins TRBV23-1 and TRBJ2-7, with D hard to call. TRBV23-1 is filed as an ORF, its function uncertain. The CDR3 runs 13 residues. Trimming took off 4 bases at V and 3 bases at J, with 10 bases between the two ends. The CDR3 spells CASSRKRDYEQYF. The DNA for the CDR3 is TGCGCCAGCAGTCGAAAGCGAGACTACGAGCAGTACTTC.

The V and J genes are TRBV30 and TRBJ2-1; perhaps TRBD2 as D (5 bases). The CDR3 covers 13 residues. Germline V gene lookup returns CDR1 GTSNPN and CDR2 SVGIG (reference sequence). V lost 2 bases and J 6 bases, leaving 11 bases between the germline ends. The CDR3 DNA sequence: TGTGCCTGGAGTCGACTCAGCGGCAATGAGCAGTTCTTC. It translates to CAWSRLSGNEQFF.

The table lists this clone with a few counts. The chain has TRBV12-3 or TRBV12-4 and TRBJ1-5, with 8 bases that match TRBD1. CDR3 length equals 13 residues. V was pared by 5 bases and J by 7 bases, with 4 bases of the junction left unmatched. The CDR3 spells CASSGQGFQPQHF. CDR3 nucleotides: TGTGCCAGCAGTGGACAGGGTTTCCAGCCCCAGCATTTT.

The chain uses TRBV21-1 and TRBJ2-2; TRBD2, the table's D call, lacks a check against the DNA. TRBV21-1 is flagged as a pseudogene. This CDR3 contains 16 residues. CDR3 nucleotide sequence: TGTGCCAGCAGCAGGAGGGAGCGGGGTCGGACCGGGGAGCTGTTTTTT. Translated, it gives CASSRRERGRTGELFF.

CDR3: CASSSGTSGGPLAKNIQYF. The CDR3 DNA sequence: TGCGCCAGCAGCTCCGGGACTAGCGGGGGCCCCCTAGCCAAAAACATTCAGTACTTC. The V gene is TRBV5-1, the J gene TRBJ2-4; 14 bases align to TRBD2. Germline CDR1 reads SGHRS; CDR2 reads YFSETQ. The CDR3 extends over 19 amino acids. The J segment lost 0 bases and the V segment lost 3 bases, leaving 8 bases of the junction unmatched. The full variable domain, completed using reference TRBV5-1 and TRBJ2-4, is KAGVTQTPRYLIKTRGQQVTLSCSPISGHRSVSWYQQTPGQGLQFLFEYFSETQRNKGNFPGRFSGRQFSNSRSEMNVSTLELGDSALYLCASSSGTSGGPLAKNIQYFGAGTRLSVL.

This clone appeared once. This chain links TRBV4-1 with TRBJ1-6; a possible D gene is TRBD1 (6 bases). Deletions cut 3 bases from V and 6 bases from J, with 15 bases between. This CDR3 comprises 16 residues. Per the germline V gene, CDR1 is MGHRA and CDR2 is YSYEKL. The CDR3 DNA follows: TGCGCCAGCAGCCAGTTACAGGGTCGAGGTAATTCACCCCTCCACTTT. Amino acids: CASSQLQGRGNSPLHF.

This chain connects TRBV18 to TRBJ1-1; no clear D gene. With 6 bases removed from V and 0 bases from J, the gap between germline ends came to 5 bases. The CDR3 has 12 residues. The germline V gene encodes CDR1 KGHSH and CDR2 LQKENI. CDR3 protein: CASSQMNTEAFF. The DNA of the CDR3 is TGTGCCAGCTCCCAGATGAACACTGAAGCTTTCTTT. The whole variable domain, remainder taken from reference TRBV18 and TRBJ1-1, is NAGVMQNPRHLVRRRGQEARLRCSPMKGHSHVYWYRQLPEEGLKFMVYLQKENIIDESGMPKERFSAEFPKEGPSILRIQQVVRGDSAAYFCASSQMNTEAFFGQGTRLTVV.

The chain joins TRBV10-2 to TRBJ1-1; weak D call: TRBD1 (6 bases). CDR1 and CDR2 (germline): WSHSY, SAAADI. This CDR3 has 14 residues. Between the trimmed V and J ends, which lost 2 bases and 3 bases, there was a span of 10 bases. The CDR3 DNA follows: TGCGCCAGCAGTGAGGGGGGCTCTTACACTGAAGCTTTCTTT. It codes for CASSEGGSYTEAFF.

The J gene is TRBJ1-3, the V gene TRBV7-9; D is unresolved. The CDR3 is made up of 14 amino acids. In germline, CDR1 is SEHNR, CDR2 FQNEAQ (reference sequence). V was clipped by 8 bases and J by 3 bases, with 14 bases between them. CDR3 sequence reads: CASAARQLGNTIYF. In DNA, the CDR3 is TGTGCCAGCGCGGCACGGCAACTTGGAAACACCATATATTTT.

The chain's CDR3 is CASSGDRGHSTDTQYF. Here the CDR3 DNA reads TGTGCCAGCAGCGGTGACAGGGGTCATAGCACAGATACGCAGTATTTT. This rearrangement joins TRBV7-9 to TRBJ2-3, with 8 bases matching TRBD1. This CDR3 has 16 residues. Losses at the gene ends were 5 bases for V and 0 bases for J; bases not matched to a gene: 7. The germline CDR1 and CDR2 sequences are SEHNR and FQNEAQ (reference sequence).

V gene TRBV19 combines with J gene TRBJ2-2, with a possible D match to TRBD2 (6 bases). The CDR3 has 16 residues. The germline V gene encodes CDR1 LNHDA and CDR2 SQIVND (reference sequence). The germline V and J ends were trimmed by 6 bases and 0 bases, with 14 bases remaining between them. Here the CDR3 DNA reads TGTGCCAGTAGATTAGGTCTAGCGCCGAACACCGGGGAGCTGTTTTTT. Translated, it gives CASRLGLAPNTGELFF.

This clone was counted only a few times. The chain combines TRBV19 with TRBJ1-2; TRBD1 matches at 8 bases. Germline CDR1 and CDR2: LNHDA and SQIVND (reference sequence). This CDR3 comprises 13 residues. The junction had 5 bases not matched to a gene; V was cut back by 3 bases and J by 8 bases. For the CDR3, the DNA is TGTGCCAGTAGTATCAGGGGGCGAGAAGGCTACACCTTC. It yields the protein CASSIRGREGYTF.

Here the CDR3 reads CASSQDFRGTEAFF. CDR3 bases: TGTGCCAGCAGCCAAGATTTCCGGGGAACTGAAGCTTTCTTT. The J gene is TRBJ1-1, the V gene TRBV4-2; no clear D. This CDR3 region has 14 residues. Germline V gene data show CDR1 as LGHNA and CDR2 as YNFKEQ. V lost 0 bases and J lost 5, with 10 bases in between.

This clone was counted once. The chain employs TRBV30 and TRBJ2-1, with D possibly matching TRBD2 (5 bases). The germline V and J ends were trimmed by 2 bases and 0 bases, with 8 bases remaining between them. In germline, CDR1 is GTSNPN, CDR2 SVGIG (reference sequence). This CDR3 region has 14 residues. The CDR3 sequence: CAWSRGRSYNEQFF. The CDR3 DNA reads as TGTGCCTGGAGTAGAGGGCGCTCCTACAATGAGCAGTTCTTC.

The chain recombines TRBV29-1 with TRBJ2-3; 13 bases map to TRBD2. CDR1 SQVTM and CDR2 ANQGSEA come from the germline V gene. The V and J ends lost 4 bases and 10 bases, in that order; junction bases with no gene match: 8. The length of the CDR3 is 14 residues. Here the CDR3 reads CSVVTSGGASAQYF. CDR3 sequence (DNA): TGCAGCGTTGTAACTAGCGGGGGGGCCAGCGCGCAGTATTTT.